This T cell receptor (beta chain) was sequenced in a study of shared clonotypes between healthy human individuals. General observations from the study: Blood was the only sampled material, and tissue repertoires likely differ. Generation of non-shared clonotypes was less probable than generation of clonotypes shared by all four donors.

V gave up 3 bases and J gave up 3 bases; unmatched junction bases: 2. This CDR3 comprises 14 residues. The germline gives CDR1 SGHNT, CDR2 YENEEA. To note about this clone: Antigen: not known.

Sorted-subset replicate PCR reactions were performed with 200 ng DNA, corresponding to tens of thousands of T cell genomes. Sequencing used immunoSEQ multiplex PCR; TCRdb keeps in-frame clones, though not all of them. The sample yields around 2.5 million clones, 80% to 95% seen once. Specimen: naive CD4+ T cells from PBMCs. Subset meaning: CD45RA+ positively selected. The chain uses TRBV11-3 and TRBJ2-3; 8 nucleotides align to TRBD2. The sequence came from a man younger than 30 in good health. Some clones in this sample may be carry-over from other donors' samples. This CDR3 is CASSLGLVTDTQYF. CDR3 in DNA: TGTGCCAGCAGCTTGGGACTAGTAACAGATACGCAGTATTTT. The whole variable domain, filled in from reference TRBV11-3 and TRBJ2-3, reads EAGVVQSPRYKIIEKKQPVAFWCNPISGHNTLYWYLQNLGQGPELLIRYENEEAVDDSQLPKDRFSAERLKGVDSTLKIQPAELGDSAVYLCASSLGLVTDTQYFGPGTRLTVL.